Given below is one T cell receptor (beta chain) in context. Antigen: not known. V dropped 6 bases and J dropped 6; count of bases not matched to a gene: 9. Germline lookup yields CDR1 DFQATT and CDR2 SNEGSKA (reference sequence). The CDR3 runs 14 residues. These data come from a study of blood T cells in healthy people across ages. Notes on the study in general: Diversity of TCR beta correlated strongly with naive T cell percentage.

For the second PCR, which ran for roughly 6 to 12 cycles, a sample-barcoded 5' primer and a J-beta primer mix were used. TCRdb called the 5' RACE reads again in MiXCR, with one record for every CDR3 protein. The sample includes 1,300,000 or so distinct CDR3 sequences, around 59% of them seen just once. The sample taken for sequencing was blood. This sequence joins TRBV20-1 and TRBJ2-3, with 10 bases aligning to TRBD2. This clonotype was obtained from a man between 18 and 35 years old in good health. This CDR3 reads CSASLAGVSDTQYF. The CDR3 DNA is TGCAGTGCGAGCCTAGCGGGAGTAAGTGATACGCAGTATTTT.